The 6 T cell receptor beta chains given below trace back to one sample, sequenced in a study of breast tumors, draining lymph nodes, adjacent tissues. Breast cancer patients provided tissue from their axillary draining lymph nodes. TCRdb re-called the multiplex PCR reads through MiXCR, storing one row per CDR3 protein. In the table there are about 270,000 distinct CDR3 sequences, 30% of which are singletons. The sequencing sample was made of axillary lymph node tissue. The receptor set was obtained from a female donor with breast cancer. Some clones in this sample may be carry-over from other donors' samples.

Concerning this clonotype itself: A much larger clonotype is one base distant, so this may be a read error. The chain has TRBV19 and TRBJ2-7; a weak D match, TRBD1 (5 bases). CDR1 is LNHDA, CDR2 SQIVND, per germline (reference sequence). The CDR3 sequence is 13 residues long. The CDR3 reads CASSITGSYEQCF. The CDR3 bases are TGTGCCAGTAGTATCACAGGTTCCTACGAGCAGTGCTTC.

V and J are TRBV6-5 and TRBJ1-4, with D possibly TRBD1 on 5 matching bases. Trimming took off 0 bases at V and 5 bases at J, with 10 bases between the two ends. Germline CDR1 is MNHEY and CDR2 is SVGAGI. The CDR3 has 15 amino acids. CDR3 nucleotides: TGTGCCAGCAGTTACTCGGGGAACAGGAATGAAAAACTGTTTTTT. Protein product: CASSYSGNRNEKLFF.

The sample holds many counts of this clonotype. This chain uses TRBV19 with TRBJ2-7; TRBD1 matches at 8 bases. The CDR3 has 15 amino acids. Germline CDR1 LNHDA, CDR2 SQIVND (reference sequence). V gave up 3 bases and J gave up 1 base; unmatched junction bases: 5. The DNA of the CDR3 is TGTGCCAGTAGTATTCGGACAGGGTGGTCCTACGAGCAGTACTTC. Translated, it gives CASSIRTGWSYEQYF.

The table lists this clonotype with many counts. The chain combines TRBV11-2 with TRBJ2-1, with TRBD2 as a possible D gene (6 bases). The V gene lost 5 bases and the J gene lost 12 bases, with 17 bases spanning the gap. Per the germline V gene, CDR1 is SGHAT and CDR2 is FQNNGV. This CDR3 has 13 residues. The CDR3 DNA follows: TGTGCCAGCAGCCCCTGGGACTTTCCGAGGCAGTTCTTC. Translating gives CASSPWDFPRQFF.

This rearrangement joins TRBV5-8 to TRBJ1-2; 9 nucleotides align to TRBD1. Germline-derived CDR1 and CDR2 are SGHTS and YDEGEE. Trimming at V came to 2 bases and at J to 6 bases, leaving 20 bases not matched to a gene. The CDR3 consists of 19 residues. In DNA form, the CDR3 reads TGTGCCAGCAGCTTTTCCCGCCGGGACAGGGTCCCTCGAAAGCATGGCTACACCTTC. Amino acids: CASSFSRRDRVPRKHGYTF.

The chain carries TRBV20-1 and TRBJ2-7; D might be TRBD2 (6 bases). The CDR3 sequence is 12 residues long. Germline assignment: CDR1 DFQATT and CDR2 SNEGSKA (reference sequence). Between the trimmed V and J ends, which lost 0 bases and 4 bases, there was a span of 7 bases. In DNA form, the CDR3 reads TGCAGTGCTAGAGATGGGAGGTACGAGCAGTACTTC. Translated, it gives CSARDGRYEQYF.